This is a list of T cell receptor beta chains from one sample in a study of control samples from healthy donors and cancer patients. Here immunoSEQ multiplex PCR was the method, and the copy in TCRdb shows in-frame clones only, minus some. This table has around 200,000 clones, roughly 91% appearing once. Material: blood. Receptor source: a man aged 18 to 29 in good health. The CDR3 runs from the conserved cysteine through the conserved F or W.

TRBV7-9,TRBJ2-7,CASSSRQGAWEQYF
TRBV24-1,TRBJ2-1,CATSDPGQGGIYNEQFF
TRBV29-1,TRBJ1-2,CSGRTVYGYTF
TRBV7-2,TRBJ2-7,CASSLGAGLSYEQYF
TRBV29-1,TRBJ2-1,CSVAPNYNEQFF
TRBV27,TRBJ2-3,CASSFGTDADTQYF
TRBV10-3,TRBJ1-3,CAISEGVGNTIYF
TRBV6-5,TRBJ2-3,CASRDRVYSTDTQYF
TRBV5-1,TRBJ2-1,CASSLGTGLYQFF
TRBV27,TRBJ2-3,CASSLYENPGQGARDTDTQYF
TRBV6-2/TRBV6-3,TRBJ2-1,CASSFKRGGEVDEQFF
TRBV4-1,TRBJ1-2,CASSQDLGFYGYTF
TRBV9,TRBJ1-3,CASSRTQDSGNTIYF
TRBV29-1,TRBJ2-3,CSGGTAQGDTQYF
TRBV7-2,TRBJ2-3,CASNFFVGLAGGPDTQYF
TRBV7-3,TRBJ2-1,CASSFRDGRNNEQFF
TRBV12-3/TRBV12-4,TRBJ1-1,CASSFRNQAFF
TRBV4-1,TRBJ2-1,CASSLKVTSGGADEQFF
TRBV7-3,TRBJ1-6,CASSWGGGNSPLHF
TRBV3-1/TRBV3-2,TRBJ2-2,CASSLLGFAGELFF